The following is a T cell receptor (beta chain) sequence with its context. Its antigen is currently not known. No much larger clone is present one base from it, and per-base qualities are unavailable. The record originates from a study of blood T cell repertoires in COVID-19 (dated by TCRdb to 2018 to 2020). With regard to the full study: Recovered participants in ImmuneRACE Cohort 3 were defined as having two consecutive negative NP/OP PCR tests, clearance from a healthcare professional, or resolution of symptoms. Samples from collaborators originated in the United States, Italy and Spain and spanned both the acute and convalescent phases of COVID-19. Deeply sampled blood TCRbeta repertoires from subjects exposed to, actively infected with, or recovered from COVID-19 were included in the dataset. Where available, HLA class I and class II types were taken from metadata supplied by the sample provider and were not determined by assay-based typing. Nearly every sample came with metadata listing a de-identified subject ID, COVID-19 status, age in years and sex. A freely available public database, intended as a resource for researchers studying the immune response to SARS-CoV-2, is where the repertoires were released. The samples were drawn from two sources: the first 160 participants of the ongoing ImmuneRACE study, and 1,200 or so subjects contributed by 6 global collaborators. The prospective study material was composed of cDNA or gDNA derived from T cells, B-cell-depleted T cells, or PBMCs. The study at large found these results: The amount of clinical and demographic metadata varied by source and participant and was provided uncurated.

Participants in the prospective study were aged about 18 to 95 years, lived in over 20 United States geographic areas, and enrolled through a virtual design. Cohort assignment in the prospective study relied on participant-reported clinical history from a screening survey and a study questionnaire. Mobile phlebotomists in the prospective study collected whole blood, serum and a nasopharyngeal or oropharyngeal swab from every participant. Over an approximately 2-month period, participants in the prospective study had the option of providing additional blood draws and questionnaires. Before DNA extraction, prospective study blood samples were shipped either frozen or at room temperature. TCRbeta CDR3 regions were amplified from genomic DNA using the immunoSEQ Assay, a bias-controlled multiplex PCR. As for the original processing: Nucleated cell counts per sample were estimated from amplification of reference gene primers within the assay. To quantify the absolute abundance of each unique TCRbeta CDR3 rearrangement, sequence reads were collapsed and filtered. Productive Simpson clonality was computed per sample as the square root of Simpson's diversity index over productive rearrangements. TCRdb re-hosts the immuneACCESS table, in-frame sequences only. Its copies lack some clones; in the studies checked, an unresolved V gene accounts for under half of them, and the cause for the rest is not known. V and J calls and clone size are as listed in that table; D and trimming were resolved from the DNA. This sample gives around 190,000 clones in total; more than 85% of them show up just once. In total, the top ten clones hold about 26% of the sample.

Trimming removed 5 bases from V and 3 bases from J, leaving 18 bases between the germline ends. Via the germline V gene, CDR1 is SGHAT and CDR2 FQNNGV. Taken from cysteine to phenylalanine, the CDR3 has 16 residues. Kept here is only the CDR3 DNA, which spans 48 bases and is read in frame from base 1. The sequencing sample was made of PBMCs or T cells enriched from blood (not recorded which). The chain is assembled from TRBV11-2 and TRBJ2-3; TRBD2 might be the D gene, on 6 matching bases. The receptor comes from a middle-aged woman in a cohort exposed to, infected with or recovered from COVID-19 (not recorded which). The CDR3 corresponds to CASSPLGRLGTDTQYF. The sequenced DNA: TGTGCCAGCAGCCCCCTGGGGAGGTTGGGGACAGATACGCAGTATTTT.